This TCR beta chain was obtained from a study of T cell repertoires in breast cancer (dated by TCRdb to 2016 to 2017). For the study in its entirety: Samples profiled in the study came from tumors, lymph nodes and peripheral blood lymphocytes of breast cancer patients, along with peripheral blood from healthy control donors. ER+/PR+ status was present in the majority of the 20 to 25 patient tumors that were analyzed for shared TCRs. Controls included nine healthy donors of an age range similar to the patients. Sequencing yielded on average roughly 550,000 sequences per sample and roughly 10 reads per input cell. Given the low mutational burden of breast cancer and the rarity of common mutations in breast cancer, it was reasoned that TCRs shared between breast cancer patients would target shared antigens. After being minced and digested with Liberase and DNase, tumors and tumor-involved lymph nodes were passed through 70-um and 40-um filters. Blood samples were separated by Ficoll, whereas tumor-free lymph nodes were processed without any enzymatic digestion.

Paired alpha-beta TCRs of CD8+ T cells were analyzed using an expanded emulsion RT-PCR method with primers for all TCR V genes. Before emulsion RT-PCR, CD8+ T cells were isolated with a CD8 positive selection kit and incubated overnight in approximately 10 IU/mL IL-2. Libraries were constructed by emulsion pairing. A second nested PCR with blocking oligos suppressed unpaired genes, then a third nested PCR added Illumina adaptors and barcodes. Between roughly 4,500 and 280,000 T cells, along with C-region, Stepout and V-region primers, were included in each emulsion RT-PCR master mix. The emulsions were generated using the Micellula Emulsion and Purification Kit, and the RT-PCR was run with Qiagen OneStep RT-PCR reagents. Pooled libraries were sequenced on an Illumina MiSeq with paired-end 2 x 250 reads. Turning to the authors' computational methods: Read pairs were joined in Galaxy and clipped at the engineered overlap into separate alpha and beta files, and reads that were not clipped were discarded. Alpha-beta pairs were assigned with CompleteTCR, a MiTCR-based pipeline that links chains sharing read cluster identifiers using an R script. TCR sequences that were observed only once, representing about 1-3.4%, were removed as potential sequencing errors. In TCRdb, the public reads were trimmed at Q25 with fastp and aligned with MiXCR, with productive beta chains retained. Rows matching on CDR3 protein sequence are summarized as one entry with the most common DNA and genes. TCRdb, rather than the study authors, made the V and J calls. This sample has about 40,000 distinct CDR3 sequences in its table, and less than 55% of those were observed once. Roughly 60% of the sample is taken by the ten largest.

Regarding this clonotype: Its antigen specificity is not known. Base qualities are not provided; no much larger clone lies one nucleotide away.

What the work shows at the level of the full study, not this receptor alone: Shared TCRs were encoded by various nucleotide sequences, which suggests selection and expansion based on antigen. Tumor-involved sentinel lymph nodes shared about fourfold more TCRs with matched tumor repertoires than tumor-free nodes (around 8% versus 2.1%). Discarding singleton TCRs and sampling only part of each tumor may have missed genuine antitumor clones. Around 19 TCR pairs were shared across seven or more patient tumors and rarely found in control blood, suggesting possible tumor specificity. Because transcript abundance and primer differences skewed clone recovery, emulsion RT-PCR was regarded as qualitative rather than quantitative.

The TCR sequence derives from a pool of human donors with breast cancer or a healthy control (not recorded which). The sample comprised CD8+ T cells.

DNA sequence: TGTGCCTGGAACAGGGGCCCCCGGGATACGCAGTATTTT. Translation gives CAWNRGPRDTQYF. Rearrangement joined TRBV30 to TRBJ2-3; 7 bases in between match TRBD1. The CDR3 covers 13 residues, taking in both the cysteine and the phenylalanine. The only DNA kept is the CDR3, 39 bases in frame from the first base. CDR1 GTSNPN and CDR2 SVGIG were looked up in the germline V gene (reference sequence). V ends up 4 bases short and J 6 bases short, with an unmatched junction base count of 7.